This TCR beta chain was recovered during a study of cytomegalovirus exposure and HLA in healthy donors. Regarding the study as a whole: CMV serostatus stood as the only immune exposure information on hand. HLA allele associations emerged for some 16,000 TCR beta sequences in a later analysis, at 0.05 false discovery rate.

V was pared by 1 base and J by 7 bases, with 6 bases of the junction left unmatched. The CDR3 is made up of 15 amino acids. Per germline, CDR1 LGHNA and CDR2 YSLEER. Worth noting for this clone: Its matching antigen is unknown.

Primers: 60 Vbeta forward and 13 Jbeta reverse. TCRdb keeps only in-frame clones here, not all; method: immunoSEQ multiplex PCR. The profile shows more than 150,000 clones, roughly 84% of them singletons. The gene calls are TRBV4-3 and TRBJ2-3; 9 bases agree with TRBD1. The source is a woman aged 18-35 years in good health and CMV-seronegative. The sequenced material came from PBMCs. CDR3 nucleotide sequence: TGCGCCAGCAGCCAAGGGGACAGGGATTGGAATACGCAGTATTTT. Translation gives CASSQGDRDWNTQYF.